This T cell receptor beta chain was sequenced for a study of blood T cell repertoires in COVID-19. Study as a whole: Symptom resolution, clearance, or two negative PCRs marked the recovered donors of Cohort 3.

CDR1 is SGDLS, CDR2 YYNGEE, per germline. Deletions cut 7 bases from V and 5 bases from J, with 20 bases between. The CDR3 totals 15 residues. The data were produced by immunoSEQ multiplex PCR, yet TCRdb's version contains in-frame clones alone and is incomplete. The profile shows a few hundred thousand clones, 87% of them singletons. This clonotype was obtained from a man in his forties or fifties in a cohort exposed to, infected with or recovered from COVID-19 (not recorded which). Material for sequencing was PBMCs or T cells enriched from blood (not recorded which). The chain is built from TRBV9 and TRBJ2-3; D perhaps matches TRBD1 (7 bases). The chain's CDR3 is CASGRPRGRGDTQYF. In DNA form, the CDR3 reads TGTGCCAGCGGGAGGCCCAGGGGGAGAGGAGATACGCAGTATTTT.